This entry concerns a single TCR beta chain. Only in-frame clones appear in the TCRdb table, and some are missing; sequencing was by immunoSEQ multiplex PCR. The table shows approximately 9,500 clones, with around 83% occurring only once. The data originate from a study of chemoradiotherapy in HPV16-positive cancers. About the research overall: Functional T-cell assays on a couple of HPV16-positive patients' cells defined candidate HPV-specific clones and common TCR motifs.

Per germline, CDR1 SGHTA and CDR2 FQGNSA. The CDR3 extends over 13 amino acids. V was pared by 3 bases and J by 10 bases, with 6 bases of the junction left unmatched. The sample consisted of tumor tissue, taken from a patient who underwent chemoradiotherapy. The receptor's source is a human donor with HPV-associated anogenital cancer. The V gene is TRBV7-2, the J gene TRBJ1-1, with 9 bases matching TRBD1. The CDR3 reads CASSFKGQGRAFF. Written as DNA, the CDR3 is TGTGCCAGCAGCTTTAAGGGACAGGGAAGAGCTTTCTTT.